There are a few counts of the clone carrying this T cell receptor (beta chain). MiXCR was run by TCRdb on the RACE reads, yielding one entry per CDR3 protein. The sample consists of about 110,000 distinct CDR3 sequences, 9.5% to 12% of them appearing once. CDR3 length equals 14 residues. The germline V gene encodes CDR1 KGHSH and CDR2 LQKENI. The V and J ends lost 3 bases and 0 bases respectively, with 6 bases between them. As to time point: patch test 1, 2 weeks after DPC sensitization. The treatment is: therapeutic diphenylcyclopropenone sensitization with weekly scalp DPC. The data originate from a study of human T cells and chemical hapten exposure. On the study more broadly: Across samples, TCR yields varied, mostly owing to small differences in pooled library volumes.

The starting material was whole blood, obtained in connection with sensitization to the hapten diphenylcyclopropenone (DPC). The sequence was obtained from a middle-aged woman with alopecia areata. Some clones in this sample may be carry-over from other donors' samples. The chain is built from TRBV18 and TRBJ1-5; no firm D call. The CDR3 DNA sequence: TGTGCCAGCTCACCGGAGAATAGCAATCAGCCCCAGCATTTT. Its protein is CASSPENSNQPQHF.